One and the same sample provided the 27 T cell receptor beta chains below, sequenced in a study of T cells in localized non-small cell lung cancer. TCRdb keeps only in-frame clones here, not all; method: immunoSEQ multiplex PCR. The sample has about 40,000 clones, around nine tenths seen once. Specimen: peripheral blood, collected before any cancer treatment. All receptors come from a man aged 18 to 49 with stage I lung adenocarcinoma.

The rearrangement uses TRBV5-4 and TRBJ2-7, with D unclear. V lost 1 base and J lost 5, with 10 bases in between. The CDR3 contains 13 residues. Germline CDR1 reads SGHNT; CDR2 reads YYREEE (reference sequence). The CDR3 here is CASSLNAEHEQYF. CDR3 sequence (DNA): TGTGCCAGCAGCTTGAATGCGGAACACGAGCAGTACTTC.

The chain couples TRBV2 to TRBJ1-5, with 9 bases fitting TRBD1. CDR3 length: 14 residues. Per germline, CDR1 SNHLY and CDR2 FYNNEI. Losses at the gene ends were 5 bases for V and 7 bases for J; bases not matched to a gene: 6. DNA of the CDR3: TGTGCCAGCAGTACACAGGGGGCGCGGCAGCCCCAGCATTTT. It yields the protein CASSTQGARQPQHF.

The chain carries TRBV28 and TRBJ2-7; D is perhaps TRBD1 (7 bases). CDR3 size: 16 residues. Germline assignment: CDR1 MDHEN and CDR2 SYDVKM. V lost 9 bases and J 4 bases, leaving 25 bases between the germline ends. CDR3 in DNA: TGTGCCAGTATGACGACCGCAGGGGGGACCCTTTACGAGCAGTACTTC. Encoded protein: CASMTTAGGTLYEQYF. The whole variable domain, filled in from reference TRBV28 and TRBJ2-7, reads DVKVTQSSRYLVKRTGEKVFLECVQDMDHENMFWYRQDPGLGLRLIYFSYDVKMKEKGDIPEGYSVSREKKERFSLILESASTNQTSMYLCASMTTAGGTLYEQYFGPGTRLTVT.

This clone was counted between two and nine times. The genes are TRBV7-9 and TRBJ1-3; D uncertain. The CDR3 runs 15 residues. Looked up from germline, CDR1 is SEHNR and CDR2 is FQNEAQ (reference sequence). Trimming removed 5 bases at V and 3 bases at J, with 14 bases between. CDR3 residues: CASSPPFRYGNTIYF. Here the CDR3 DNA reads TGTGCCAGCAGCCCTCCCTTCCGATATGGAAACACCATATATTTT.

This chain links TRBV7-8 with TRBJ2-2; D might be TRBD1 (5 bases). Germline V gives CDR1 SGHVS, CDR2 FQNEAQ. The CDR3 is made up of 14 amino acids. The V end lost 2 bases, the J end lost 7 bases, and 11 bases lay between the germline ends. Here the CDR3 DNA reads TGTGCCAGCAGCTTAAAGGGGCCCGACGGGGAGCTGTTTTTT. Protein sequence: CASSLKGPDGELFF.

The V gene is TRBV28, the J gene TRBJ1-5; D may be TRBD1 (5 bases). Germline V gives CDR1 MDHEN, CDR2 SYDVKM. V lost 6 bases and J lost 3, with 15 bases in between. This CDR3 has 15 amino acids. This chain's CDR3 is CASRSRGVANQPQHF. CDR3 DNA: TGTGCCAGCAGGTCCAGAGGGGTCGCCAATCAGCCCCAGCATTTT. The variable domain in full, with the rest retrieved from reference TRBV28 and TRBJ1-5, is DVKVTQSSRYLVKRTGEKVFLECVQDMDHENMFWYRQDPGLGLRLIYFSYDVKMKEKGDIPEGYSVSREKKERFSLILESASTNQTSMYLCASRSRGVANQPQHFGDGTRLSIL.

This chain links TRBV6-5 with TRBJ1-5; D unresolved. This CDR3 spans 15 amino acids. V was trimmed by 0 bases and J by 11 bases, leaving 17 bases between them. CDR1 and CDR2 (germline): MNHEY, SVGAGI. The CDR3 DNA reads as TGTGCCAGCAGTTACTCGTCCAACGCAGAATCAGCCCAGCATTTT. The encoded protein is CASSYSSNAESAQHF.

V usage is TRBV5-1 and J usage is TRBJ1-1, with a possible D match to TRBD1 (6 bases). The ends were cut back, 1 base at V and 8 bases at J, with 12 bases in the middle. Looked up from germline, CDR1 is SGHRS and CDR2 is YFSETQ. The CDR3 extends over 13 amino acids. The CDR3 coding sequence is TGCGCCAGCAGCTTGTTAGAGGGACACGAAGCTTTCTTT. Its protein product is CASSLLEGHEAFF.

This chain joins TRBV19 and TRBJ2-7; 9 bases line up with TRBD1. CDR1 LNHDA and CDR2 SQIVND come from the germline V gene (reference sequence). The CDR3 contains 15 residues. Unmatched junction bases numbered 10, after V lost 4 bases and J lost 6 bases. The CDR3 reads CASSKQGAKYGEQYF. Here the CDR3 DNA reads TGTGCCAGTAGTAAACAGGGGGCCAAGTACGGCGAGCAGTACTTC.

The chain carries TRBV6-1 and TRBJ2-2, with 8 bases fitting TRBD2. J lost 4 bases, V lost 1 base, and 5 bases had no gene match. CDR3 length equals 16 residues. CDR1 is MNHNS, CDR2 SASEGT, per germline. In DNA, the CDR3 is TGTGCCAGCAGTGAAGTCGGGGGGGGGCCCACCGGGGAGCTGTTTTTT. This encodes CASSEVGGGPTGELFF.

The table lists this clone with a count of one. This rearrangement joins TRBV27 to TRBJ1-1; TRBD1 aligns across 9 bases. This CDR3 has 13 residues. Germline V gives CDR1 MNHEY, CDR2 SMNVEV (reference sequence). The V gene end was trimmed by 7 bases and the J gene end by 5 bases; junction bases not matched to a gene: 5. CDR3 sequence reads: CASNRTGETEAFF. The DNA for the CDR3 is TGTGCCAGCAACCGGACAGGGGAGACTGAAGCTTTCTTT.

This clone was seen just once. This sequence joins TRBV7-6 and TRBJ2-7; the match to TRBD2 covers 9 bases. The CDR3 is made up of 14 amino acids. The germline V gene encodes CDR1 SGHVS and CDR2 FNYEAQ. The junction had 5 bases not matched to a gene; V was cut back by 1 base and J by 7 bases. The CDR3 region is CASSLGGGAGEQYF. DNA of the CDR3: TGTGCCAGCAGCTTAGGCGGGGGGGCCGGGGAGCAGTACTTC.

The rearrangement links TRBV14 to TRBJ2-3, with D tentatively TRBD2 (5 bases). Germline V gives CDR1 SGHDN, CDR2 FVKESK. There are 13 residues in the CDR3. V was clipped by 4 bases and J by 2 bases, with 7 bases between them. The CDR3: CASSPGNTDTQYF. The CDR3, as DNA: TGTGCCAGCAGCCCGGGGAACACAGATACGCAGTATTTT. Full variable domain (outside the CDR3, taken from reference TRBV14 and TRBJ2-3): EAGVTQFPSHSVIEKGQTVTLRCDPISGHDNLYWYRRVMGKEIKFLLHFVKESKQDESGMPNNRFLAERTGGTYSTLKVQPAELEDSGVYFCASSPGNTDTQYFGPGTRLTVL.

J is TRBJ1-2 and V is TRBV5-6; D is ambiguous. CDR1 and CDR2 (germline): SGHDT, YYEEEE. V lost 9 bases, J lost 7 bases, and 16 bases lay in between. This CDR3 contains 12 residues. The DNA of the CDR3 is TGTGCCAACCTGGCTGGGCCGGGTGGCTACACCTTC. It codes for CANLAGPGGYTF.

The V and J genes are TRBV5-4 and TRBJ2-5; tentatively, D is TRBD2 (6 bases). This CDR3 comprises 13 residues. Trimming removed 3 bases at V and 4 bases at J, with 10 bases between. Germline V gives CDR1 SGHNT, CDR2 YYREEE (reference sequence). The CDR3 DNA reads TGTGCCAGCAGCTCAACCGGGGGAGAGACCCAGTACTTC. Its protein product is CASSSTGGETQYF.

The chain employs TRBV2 and TRBJ2-5, with 10 bases that match TRBD2. The V and J ends lost 3 bases and 2 bases, in that order; junction bases with no gene match: 3. The CDR3 loop spans 15 amino acids. Germline V gene data show CDR1 as SNHLY and CDR2 as FYNNEI. CDR3 bases: TGTGCCAGCAGTGAGACTAGCGGGTATCAAGAGACCCAGTACTTC. Its translation: CASSETSGYQETQYF.

J is TRBJ2-5 and V is TRBV5-5; weak D call: TRBD1 (5 bases). The length of the CDR3 is 12 residues. Germline V gene sequence: CDR1 SGHKS, CDR2 YYEKEE (reference sequence). Trimming shortened V by 0 bases and J by 6 bases, and 6 bases separated the two germline ends. The DNA for the CDR3 is TGTGCCAGCAGCTTGGTGGGGCAGACCCAGTACTTC. Translating gives CASSLVGQTQYF.

J is TRBJ2-2 and V is TRBV6-1, with unresolved D. Looked up from germline, CDR1 is MNHNS and CDR2 is SASEGT. This CDR3 comprises 13 residues. Deletions cut 6 bases from V and 9 bases from J, with 14 bases between. CDR3 loop: CASSPRTERELFF. CDR3 nucleotides: TGTGCCAGCAGCCCAAGGACGGAGCGGGAGCTGTTTTTT.

The chain uses TRBV10-3 and TRBJ1-1; 7 nucleotides agree with TRBD1. Trimming removed 10 bases from V and 1 base from J; junction bases left unmatched: 6. The V gene's germline CDR1 is ENHRY and CDR2 SYGVKD. The CDR3 loop spans 13 amino acids. Here the CDR3 reads CATEQGPNTEAFF. For the CDR3, the DNA is TGTGCCACCGAACAGGGGCCGAACACTGAAGCTTTCTTT.

This rearrangement joins TRBV29-1 to TRBJ2-7, with 8 positions matching TRBD1. With 4 bases clipped from V and 1 base from J, the junction kept 3 bases outside the gene matches. Germline CDR1 reads SQVTM; CDR2 reads ANQGSEA. The CDR3 runs to 13 residues. CDR3 residues: CSVGRDRSYEQYF. The DNA of the CDR3 is TGCAGCGTTGGGAGGGACAGGTCCTACGAGCAGTACTTC.

V gene TRBV15 combines with J gene TRBJ1-1; D not certain. CDR3 length: 14 amino acids. Per germline, CDR1 LNHNV and CDR2 YYDKDF (reference sequence). The ends were cut back, 5 bases at V and 0 bases at J, with 10 bases in the middle. This CDR3 is CATSGGLLNTEAFF. The DNA of the CDR3 is TGTGCCACCAGCGGAGGATTGCTGAACACTGAAGCTTTCTTT.

The rearrangement joins TRBV6-5 to TRBJ1-2; D might be TRBD1 (6 bases). CDR1 is MNHEY, CDR2 SVGAGI, per germline. The CDR3 loop spans 15 amino acids. Trimming took off 7 bases at V and 4 bases at J, with 19 bases between the two ends. Here the CDR3 reads CASIPKIDRSYGYTF. The CDR3 DNA sequence: TGTGCCAGCATCCCAAAGATAGACAGGAGCTATGGCTACACCTTC.

This clone has just one count. The DNA of the CDR3 is TGTGCCATCAGTACAGGGGCCAGCTCTGGAAACACCATATATTTT. This sequence encodes CAISTGASSGNTIYF. The rearrangement uses TRBV10-3 and TRBJ1-3; 7 bases are a match to TRBD1. The length of the CDR3 is 15 residues. CDR1 and CDR2 from the germline V gene are ENHRY and SYGVKD. V was pared by 5 bases and J by 0 bases, with 4 bases of the junction left unmatched.

The chain links TRBV30 to TRBJ2-3; D is possibly TRBD2 (5 bases). V lost 2 bases and J lost 1, with 13 bases in between. The germline V gene has CDR1 GTSNPN and CDR2 SVGIG (reference sequence). The CDR3 sequence is 15 residues long. The CDR3 loop reads CAWSSGIPGTDTQYF. The CDR3 DNA reads as TGTGCCTGGAGTTCGGGAATACCGGGCACAGATACGCAGTATTTT.

This rearrangement joins TRBV2 to TRBJ2-5; 7 bases align to TRBD1. The CDR3 runs to 12 residues. With V trimmed by 8 bases and J by 3 bases, 3 bases remained unmatched. Germline CDR1 and CDR2: SNHLY and FYNNEI. The CDR3 region is CASATGKETQYF. The CDR3 nucleotides are TGTGCCAGCGCGACAGGGAAAGAGACCCAGTACTTC.

This chain links TRBV7-2 with TRBJ2-1; D uncertain. The V gene lost 5 bases and the J gene lost 4 bases, with 15 bases spanning the gap. This CDR3 spans 15 amino acids. Germline CDR1 and CDR2: SGHTA and FQGNSA. CDR3 sequence: CASSMDRVRYNEQFF. The CDR3, as DNA: TGTGCCAGCAGCATGGACCGAGTAAGATACAATGAGCAGTTCTTC.

The chain is built from TRBV19 and TRBJ2-2; TRBD2 agrees at 7 bases. Losses at the gene ends were 4 bases for V and 3 bases for J; bases not matched to a gene: 2. The CDR3 contains 14 residues. The germline V gene has CDR1 LNHDA and CDR2 SQIVND (reference sequence). As DNA, the CDR3 is TGTGCCAGTAGTACTAGCGGATACACCGGGGAGCTGTTTTTT. Protein sequence: CASSTSGYTGELFF.